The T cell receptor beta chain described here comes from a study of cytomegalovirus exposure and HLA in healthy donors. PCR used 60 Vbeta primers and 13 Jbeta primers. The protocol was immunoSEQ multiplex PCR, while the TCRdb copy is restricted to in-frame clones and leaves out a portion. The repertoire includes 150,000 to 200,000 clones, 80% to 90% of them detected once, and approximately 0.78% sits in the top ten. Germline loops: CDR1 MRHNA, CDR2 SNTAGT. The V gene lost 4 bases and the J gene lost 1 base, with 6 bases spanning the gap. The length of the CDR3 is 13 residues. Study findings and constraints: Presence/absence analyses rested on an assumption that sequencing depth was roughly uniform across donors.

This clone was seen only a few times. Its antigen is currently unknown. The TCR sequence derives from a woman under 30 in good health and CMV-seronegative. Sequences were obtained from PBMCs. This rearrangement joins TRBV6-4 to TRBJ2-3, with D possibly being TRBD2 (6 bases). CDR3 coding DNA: TGTGCCAGCAGTGCGGGAGGCACAGATACGCAGTATTTT. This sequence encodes CASSAGGTDTQYF.